The 18 T cell receptor beta chains below were found in one sample sequenced in a study of CD8 T cells in ankylosing spondylitis. TCRdb re-called the 5' RACE reads through MiXCR, storing one row per CDR3 protein. There are 150,000 to 200,000 distinct CDR3 sequences in the sample; around a tenth occur only once, and almost 30% lies in the top ten. The specimen sequenced was blood, either unsorted or a sorted T cell fraction (not recorded which). These receptors originate from a male donor with ankylosing spondylitis or in good health (not recorded which).

This clonotype came up a few times. CDR3 nucleotides: TGTGCCAGCAGCCGAGATGGACTAGCCGCCGAGCAGTACTTC. Its protein is CASSRDGLAAEQYF. This sequence joins TRBV11-2 and TRBJ2-7; 8 bases agree with TRBD2. Germline V gives CDR1 SGHAT, CDR2 FQNNGV. Losses at the gene ends were 5 bases for V and 6 bases for J; bases not matched to a gene: 9. The CDR3 totals 14 residues.

Ten or more counts support this clonotype. The rearrangement uses TRBV24-1 and TRBJ2-1; TRBD2 matches at 8 bases. The germline V gene has CDR1 KGHDR and CDR2 SFDVKD. The CDR3 is made up of 14 amino acids. Trimming at V came to 4 bases and at J to 8 bases, leaving 6 bases not matched to a gene. Here the CDR3 DNA reads TGTGCCACCAGTGACGGGGGACTAGGGGATGAGCAGTTCTTC. This codes for CATSDGGLGDEQFF.

This clonotype was seen ten or more times. The rearrangement joins TRBV6-2 or TRBV6-3 to TRBJ1-4; D gene uncertain. Trimming removed 6 bases at V and 0 bases at J, with 8 bases between. This CDR3 contains 14 residues. Germline assignment: CDR1 MNHEY and CDR2 SVGEGT. CDR3 sequence (DNA): TGTGCCAGCAGACTTGGTGCAACTAATGAAAAACTGTTTTTT. Translation gives CASRLGATNEKLFF.

This rearrangement joins TRBV7-9 to TRBJ2-1, with D possibly matching TRBD2 (6 bases). The CDR3 loop spans 15 amino acids. Between the trimmed V and J ends, which lost 3 bases and 1 base, there was a span of 10 bases. Germline CDR1 and CDR2: SEHNR and FQNEAQ (reference sequence). The CDR3 bases are TGTGCCAGCAGCTTGGTAGCGGTATCCTACAATGAGCAGTTCTTC. Translation gives CASSLVAVSYNEQFF.

This clonotype has just a few counts. The junction and the germline gene differ at one end; a read error may be behind it. The CDR3 loop reads CASSLGALRTNQPQHF. The CDR3 DNA reads as TGTGCCAGCAGCTTAGGTGCTTTACGTACCAATCAACCCCAGCATTTT. The chain combines TRBV7-2 with TRBJ1-5; D gene unclear. The V gene's germline CDR1 is SGHTA and CDR2 FQGNSA. There are 16 residues in the CDR3.

Ten or more counts support this clonotype. This chain joins TRBV29-1 and TRBJ2-2; perhaps TRBD1 as D (5 bases). Germline lookup yields CDR1 SQVTM and CDR2 ANQGSEA. V was trimmed by 6 bases and J by 3 bases, leaving 14 bases between them. This CDR3 has 14 amino acids. The CDR3 loop is CSVTRERDTGELFF. Here the CDR3 DNA reads TGCAGCGTCACCAGGGAAAGGGACACCGGGGAGCTGTTTTTT.

This clonotype has a count of ten or more. The DNA of the CDR3 is TGTGCCAGCAGCCACCGCCCTACTAGCGACCTTTACAATGAGCAGTTCTTC. It translates to CASSHRPTSDLYNEQFF. The genes are TRBV9 and TRBJ2-1, with 7 bases matching TRBD2. V shed 4 bases, J shed 4 bases, and the junction held 14 bases outside the gene matches. The CDR3 loop spans 17 amino acids. Germline-derived CDR1 and CDR2 are SGDLS and YYNGEE.

The chain has TRBV3-1 and TRBJ2-1; the D is unclear. Germline V CDR1 and CDR2: LGHDT, YNNKEL (reference sequence). The CDR3 runs to 12 residues. Trimming pared 3 bases from V and 6 bases from J, leaving 6 bases between. CDR3 in DNA: TGTGCCAGCAGCCAGCTCTTCAATGAGCAGTTCTTC. Encoded protein: CASSQLFNEQFF.

This clonotype was seen many times. The J gene is TRBJ1-1, the V gene TRBV12-3 or TRBV12-4, with TRBD1 as a possible D gene (5 bases). V dropped 6 bases and J dropped 6 bases, with 11 bases sitting between them. The length of the CDR3 is 12 residues. Written as DNA, the CDR3 is TGTGCCAGCAGACGGGACGGCGCTGAAGCTTTCTTT. It yields the protein CASRRDGAEAFF.

This clonotype was detected a few times. The chain has TRBV29-1 and TRBJ2-5; D gene unclear. Trimming removed 4 bases at V and 2 bases at J, with 8 bases between. The CDR3 spans 12 residues. Germline V gene lookup returns CDR1 SQVTM and CDR2 ANQGSEA. CDR3 loop: CSVGKGQETQYF. The CDR3 DNA follows: TGCAGCGTTGGAAAAGGGCAAGAGACCCAGTACTTC. The entire variable domain, with the rest obtained from reference TRBV29-1 and TRBJ2-5, is as follows: SAVISQKPSRDICQRGTSLTIQCQVDSQVTMMFWYRQQPGQSLTLIATANQGSEATYESGFVIDKFPISRPNLTFSTLTVSNMSPEDSSIYLCSVGKGQETQYFGPGTRLLVL.

This clonotype was recorded a few times. The rearrangement joins TRBV20-1 to TRBJ2-1, with D possibly matching TRBD2 (6 bases). The germline V gene encodes CDR1 DFQATT and CDR2 SNEGSKA (reference sequence). This CDR3 comprises 15 residues. V was shortened by 4 bases and J by 8 bases, with 21 bases between the two germline ends. The CDR3 DNA reads as TGCAGTGCTATAGGAGGGGAAAAGCGGGTTGATGAGCAGTTCTTC. This encodes CSAIGGEKRVDEQFF.

This clonotype is classed as medium-sized. The chain has TRBV20-1 and TRBJ2-1, with 11 bases fitting TRBD2. V dropped 0 bases and J dropped 6; count of bases not matched to a gene: 7. The CDR3 totals 16 residues. Germline CDR1 is DFQATT and CDR2 is SNEGSKA (reference sequence). The CDR3, as DNA: TGCAGTGCTAGAGATATACTAGCGGGAGTTCTCAATGAGCAGTTCTTC. Its translation is CSARDILAGVLNEQFF.

This clonotype was detected many times. V usage is TRBV20-1 and J usage is TRBJ2-1, with a possible D match to TRBD2 (5 bases). The V gene's germline CDR1 is DFQATT and CDR2 SNEGSKA (reference sequence). The CDR3 length is 15 residues. Trimming stripped 3 bases from V and 9 bases from J, with 21 bases between. The CDR3 bases are TGCAGTGCTAGCGTCCCGTTCGGGCGGGTTAGTGAGCAGTTCTTC. It codes for CSASVPFGRVSEQFF.

J is TRBJ1-2 and V is TRBV5-4; D might be TRBD1 (6 bases). V shed 4 bases and J shed 4 bases, with 17 bases lying between them. This CDR3 has 15 amino acids. Germline assignment: CDR1 SGHNT and CDR2 YYREEE (reference sequence). CDR3 sequence: CASSADRSSLYGYTF. CDR3 nucleotide sequence: TGTGCCAGCAGCGCGGACAGATCAAGTCTCTATGGCTACACCTTC.

This clonotype was counted between two and nine times. In nucleotides, the CDR3 is TGCGCCAGCAGCCTCAGTAGTGACGGCTACACCTTC. Translating gives CASSLSSDGYTF. The V and J genes are TRBV5-1 and TRBJ1-2; D uncertain. Germline V gene data show CDR1 as SGHRS and CDR2 as YFSETQ. V was cut by 4 bases and J by 8 bases, with 12 bases left in between. The CDR3 sequence is 12 residues long.

This clonotype has a count of ten or more. The CDR3 region is CASSMVGGTEAFF. The CDR3 bases are TGTGCCAGTAGTATGGTAGGGGGCACTGAAGCTTTCTTT. V usage is TRBV19 and J usage is TRBJ1-1, with D possibly being TRBD1 (6 bases). The germline V gene has CDR1 LNHDA and CDR2 SQIVND (reference sequence). The CDR3 extends over 13 amino acids. V lost 3 bases and J 4 bases, leaving 9 bases between the germline ends.

This clonotype occurred many times. The genes are TRBV6-2 or TRBV6-3 and TRBJ2-1; D perhaps matches TRBD1 (6 bases). V shed 6 bases and J shed 9 bases, with 18 bases lying between them. Germline CDR1 reads MNHEY; CDR2 reads SVGEGT. This CDR3 has 14 amino acids. CDR3 region: CASSRDPTGGEQFF. The CDR3 DNA sequence: TGTGCCAGCAGCAGAGACCCGACAGGAGGTGAGCAGTTCTTC.

This clonotype was seen many times. The chain couples TRBV12-3 or TRBV12-4 to TRBJ2-1; D possibly matches TRBD1 or TRBD2 (6 bases each). Trimming cost V 7 bases and J 7 bases, with 17 bases left between them. The CDR3 is 14 residues long. CDR3 residues: CASTQVWGANEQFF. CDR3 DNA sequence: TGTGCCAGCACTCAAGTTTGGGGGGCGAATGAGCAGTTCTTC.